The 32 T cell receptor beta chains reported below all come from one sample, sequenced in a study of control samples from healthy donors and cancer patients. The table came from immunoSEQ multiplex PCR; TCRdb's copy has only in-frame clones and leaves some out. The sample records more than 150,000 clones, approximately 95% being singletons. Input material: blood. The receptor source for this set is a man between 18 and 35 years old in good health.

The gene calls are TRBV6-5 and TRBJ1-6; no clear D gene. The length of the CDR3 is 14 residues. Germline assignment: CDR1 MNHEY and CDR2 SVGAGI. Trimming removed 6 bases from V and 8 bases from J, with 14 bases in between. The DNA of the CDR3 is TGTGCCAGCAGCCGAGCCCCATCGGATTCACCCCTCCACTTT. Protein: CASSRAPSDSPLHF.

This clone was counted a single time. V is TRBV18 and J is TRBJ1-1, with unresolved D. The CDR3 has 13 residues. Germline CDR1 and CDR2: KGHSH and LQKENI. V lost 4 bases to trimming and J lost 0 bases, with 6 bases between them. The CDR3 reads CASSLSVNTEAFF. In DNA, the CDR3 is TGTGCCAGCTCACTCAGCGTGAACACTGAAGCTTTCTTT.

This rearrangement joins TRBV18 to TRBJ1-2, with D uncertain. V was cut by 3 bases and J by 8 bases, with 13 bases left in between. CDR3 length: 13 residues. CDR1 and CDR2 from the germline V gene are KGHSH and LQKENI. This CDR3 reads CASSPQAGVGYTF. The CDR3 DNA follows: TGTGCCAGCTCACCCCAGGCTGGGGTCGGCTACACCTTC.

This rearrangement joins TRBV13 to TRBJ2-7, with TRBD1 identical over 10 bases. In germline, CDR1 is PRHDT, CDR2 FYEKMQ (reference sequence). Trimming at V came to 4 bases and at J to 4 bases, leaving 1 base not matched to a gene. CDR3 size: 13 residues. CDR3 sequence (DNA): TGTGCCAGCAGCTGGGACAGGGGATACGAGCAGTACTTC. Protein sequence: CASSWDRGYEQYF.

The rearrangement joins TRBV25-1 to TRBJ1-4; D not certain. CDR3 length: 13 residues. The V gene's germline CDR1 is MGHDK and CDR2 SYGVNS. V lost 4 bases and J 6 bases, leaving 9 bases between the germline ends. CDR3 sequence: CASSVMGYEKLFF. DNA for the CDR3: TGTGCCAGCAGTGTGATGGGTTATGAAAAACTGTTTTTT.

The chain joins TRBV30 to TRBJ1-3; D is undetermined. This CDR3 comprises 13 residues. Trimming left V 0 bases short and J 4 bases short, with 7 bases between. CDR1 is GTSNPN and CDR2 is SVGIG in the germline V gene (reference sequence). The CDR3 region is CAWSVVGGNTIYF. CDR3 nucleotides: TGTGCCTGGAGTGTAGTAGGGGGAAACACCATATATTTT.

This clone has just one count. This chain connects TRBV7-8 to TRBJ1-1; TRBD1 matches 7 bases. V dropped 5 bases and J dropped 0; count of bases not matched to a gene: 6. CDR3 size: 15 residues. Germline V lookup: CDR1 SGHVS, CDR2 FQNEAQ. In DNA, the CDR3 is TGTGCCAGCAGCCTCCGGACAGGACTGAACACTGAAGCTTTCTTT. Residues: CASSLRTGLNTEAFF.

The genes are TRBV14 and TRBJ2-1, with D tentatively TRBD2 (6 bases). Germline CDR1 SGHDN, CDR2 FVKESK. This CDR3 has 14 amino acids. Trimming took off 0 bases at V and 10 bases at J, with 13 bases between the two ends. The CDR3 nucleotides are TGTGCCAGCAGCCAAGAGGAGGGTACCAGGGAGCAGTTCTTC. As protein: CASSQEEGTREQFF.

This rearrangement joins TRBV14 to TRBJ1-6, with D unclear. The V end lost 1 base, the J end lost 5 bases, and 3 bases lay between the germline ends. Germline V gives CDR1 SGHDN, CDR2 FVKESK. The CDR3 consists of 13 residues. The CDR3: CASSQVNNSPLHF. CDR3 DNA: TGTGCCAGCAGCCAAGTTAATAATTCACCCCTCCACTTT.

This sequence joins TRBV9 and TRBJ1-3; no clear D gene. Looked up from germline, CDR1 is SGDLS and CDR2 is YYNGEE. The CDR3 is 15 amino acids. The V end lost 4 bases, the J end lost 3 bases, and 14 bases lay between the germline ends. The CDR3 reads CASSPLGSVGNTIYF. As DNA, the CDR3 is TGTGCCAGCAGCCCCCTGGGGAGCGTTGGAAACACCATATATTTT.

This rearrangement joins TRBV19 to TRBJ2-3; D not certain. Germline lookup yields CDR1 LNHDA and CDR2 SQIVND (reference sequence). This CDR3 is built from 11 residues. Trimming took off 10 bases at V and 8 bases at J, with 13 bases between the two ends. CDR3 nucleotides: TGTGCCACCAGCCAAAGTCTTACGCAGTATTTT. Translating it yields CATSQSLTQYF.

The chain has TRBV5-1 and TRBJ2-3, with 9 bases lining up with TRBD1. From germline, CDR1 is SGHRS and CDR2 YFSETQ. Trimming cost V 4 bases and J 3 bases; bases outside gene matches: 6. The CDR3 has 15 residues. The CDR3 spells CASSGGQGFTDTQYF. CDR3 DNA sequence: TGCGCCAGCAGCGGGGGACAGGGTTTTACAGATACGCAGTATTTT. Variable domain in full (rest from reference TRBV5-1 and TRBJ2-3): KAGVTQTPRYLIKTRGQQVTLSCSPISGHRSVSWYQQTPGQGLQFLFEYFSETQRNKGNFPGRFSGRQFSNSRSEMNVSTLELGDSALYLCASSGGQGFTDTQYFGPGTRLTVL.

The chain carries TRBV2 and TRBJ2-7; 9 bases align to TRBD1. Looked up from germline, CDR1 is SNHLY and CDR2 is FYNNEI. CDR3 length equals 13 residues. V dropped 8 bases and J dropped 4; count of bases not matched to a gene: 6. CDR3 nucleotides: TGTGCCAGCGTCGGACAGGGGATTTACGAGCAGTACTTC. It translates to CASVGQGIYEQYF.

V and J are TRBV18 and TRBJ2-4, with D perhaps assigned TRBD1 or TRBD2 (5 bases each). Germline V lookup: CDR1 KGHSH, CDR2 LQKENI. The CDR3 spans 16 residues. The V and J ends lost 3 bases and 1 base respectively, with 13 bases between them. As DNA, the CDR3 is TGTGCCAGCTCACCCCGCGAGGGGCCGGCCAAAAACATTCAGTACTTC. It yields the protein CASSPREGPAKNIQYF.

This chain connects TRBV6-1 to TRBJ1-5, with a weak D call TRBD1 (5 bases). V shed 5 bases and J shed 3 bases, with 20 bases lying between them. In germline, CDR1 is MNHNS, CDR2 SASEGT. This CDR3 contains 17 residues. The CDR3 loop reads CASSKDGRQPPNQPQHF. The CDR3 DNA reads TGTGCCAGCAGTAAAGACGGAAGACAGCCCCCCAATCAGCCCCAGCATTTT.

The rearrangement joins TRBV25-1 to TRBJ1-1, with D perhaps TRBD1 (5 bases). There are 17 residues in the CDR3. V shed 5 bases and J shed 6 bases, with 25 bases lying between them. The V gene's germline CDR1 is MGHDK and CDR2 SYGVNS. The CDR3 here is CASSPLGSPGTRPEAFF. CDR3 in DNA: TGTGCCAGCAGTCCCCTAGGGTCCCCAGGGACGAGGCCTGAAGCTTTCTTT.

This chain links TRBV19 with TRBJ2-1; D is perhaps TRBD2 (6 bases). The CDR3 has 16 amino acids. V lost 5 bases and J 0 bases, leaving 14 bases between the germline ends. Per germline, CDR1 LNHDA and CDR2 SQIVND (reference sequence). CDR3 nucleotide sequence: TGTGCCAGTAGTTCCCGGGACGGGAGCTCCTACAATGAGCAGTTCTTC. It specifies CASSSRDGSSYNEQFF.

This clone was counted once. V is TRBV14 and J is TRBJ1-1; D remains ambiguous. This CDR3 is built from 12 residues. CDR1 and CDR2 from the germline V gene are SGHDN and FVKESK. The V gene lost 0 bases and the J gene lost 7 bases, with 6 bases spanning the gap. The CDR3: CASSQDVREAFF. CDR3 in DNA: TGTGCCAGCAGCCAAGACGTGCGTGAAGCTTTCTTT.

The chain recombines TRBV19 with TRBJ1-5, with 10 bases that match TRBD1. The V segment lost 8 bases and the J segment 4 bases; nucleotides outside the gene matches: 2. CDR3 length: 13 amino acids. Germline CDR1 and CDR2: LNHDA and SQIVND (reference sequence). The CDR3 sequence: CASQDRGNQPQHF. The CDR3 nucleotides are TGTGCCAGTCAGGACAGGGGGAATCAGCCCCAGCATTTT.

The J gene is TRBJ2-3, the V gene TRBV5-1; perhaps TRBD1 as D (6 bases). Germline V gene lookup returns CDR1 SGHRS and CDR2 YFSETQ. V dropped 3 bases and J dropped 3 bases, with 14 bases sitting between them. There are 15 residues in the CDR3. This chain's CDR3 is CASSSEPTGTDTQYF. The CDR3 region has the DNA TGCGCCAGCAGCTCGGAACCTACAGGGACAGATACGCAGTATTTT. The whole variable domain, remainder taken from reference TRBV5-1 and TRBJ2-3, is KAGVTQTPRYLIKTRGQQVTLSCSPISGHRSVSWYQQTPGQGLQFLFEYFSETQRNKGNFPGRFSGRQFSNSRSEMNVSTLELGDSALYLCASSSEPTGTDTQYFGPGTRLTVL.

This chain joins TRBV4-1 and TRBJ2-7; D may be TRBD1 (6 bases). Trimming took off 1 base at V and 3 bases at J, with 10 bases between the two ends. CDR1 is MGHRA and CDR2 is YSYEKL in the germline V gene. There are 14 residues in the CDR3. The CDR3 protein is CASSQGGPDYEQYF. The CDR3 coding sequence is TGCGCCAGCAGCCAAGGGGGGCCCGACTACGAGCAGTACTTC.

This clone was recorded only once. The V gene is TRBV25-1, the J gene TRBJ2-3; D unclear. The V gene's germline CDR1 is MGHDK and CDR2 SYGVNS. Trimming stripped 1 base from V and 7 bases from J, with 6 bases between. CDR3 length: 12 residues. CDR3 coding DNA: TGTGCCAGCAGTGAATGGGAAAATACGCAGTATTTT. Residues: CASSEWENTQYF. The full variable domain, in which reference TRBV25-1 and TRBJ2-3 provide the parts outside the CDR3, is EADIYQTPRYLVIGTGKKITLECSQTMGHDKMYWYQQDPGMELHLIHYSYGVNSTEKGDLSSESTVSRIRTEHFPLTLESARPSHTSQYLCASSEWENTQYFGPGTRLTVL.

The chain recombines TRBV6-6 with TRBJ1-2; D unclear. In germline, CDR1 is MNHNY, CDR2 SVGAGI (reference sequence). There are 13 residues in the CDR3. Trimming left V 5 bases short and J 4 bases short, with 11 bases between. The CDR3 reads CASSPDGLYGYTF. CDR3 nucleotide sequence: TGTGCCAGCAGTCCGGACGGCCTCTATGGCTACACCTTC.

This chain joins TRBV24-1 and TRBJ2-1, with D perhaps assigned TRBD1 or TRBD2 (5 bases each). Trimming stripped 9 bases from V and 0 bases from J, with 23 bases between. This CDR3 comprises 18 residues. Germline assignment: CDR1 KGHDR and CDR2 SFDVKD. In nucleotides, the CDR3 is TGTGCCACCGGCATCCGGGACGCAGCAAAGAGCTCCTACAATGAGCAGTTCTTC. It codes for CATGIRDAAKSSYNEQFF.

J is TRBJ1-4 and V is TRBV28; D unclear. This CDR3 has 15 residues. Trimming removed 5 bases at V and 0 bases at J, with 10 bases between. Germline CDR1 and CDR2: MDHEN and SYDVKM. CDR3 DNA: TGTGCCAGCAGTCCCCACGGGTCAACTAATGAAAAACTGTTTTTT. Its translation is CASSPHGSTNEKLFF.

The chain recombines TRBV27 with TRBJ2-1; 14 bases match TRBD2. Trimming at V came to 5 bases and at J to 8 bases, leaving 5 bases not matched to a gene. The CDR3 sequence is 15 residues long. The V gene's germline CDR1 is MNHEY and CDR2 SMNVEV (reference sequence). CDR3 nucleotide sequence: TGTGCCAGCAGTCTGACTAGCGGGGGGGCCCATGAGCAGTTCTTC. Translation: CASSLTSGGAHEQFF.

The chain combines TRBV5-1 with TRBJ2-2; D not certain. The CDR3 is made up of 14 amino acids. Deletions cut 0 bases from V and 3 bases from J, with 6 bases between. Germline V CDR1 and CDR2: SGHRS, YFSETQ. CDR3 DNA: TGCGCCAGCAGCTTGGGGTTTGACACCGGGGAGCTGTTTTTT. Translation: CASSLGFDTGELFF.

The CDR3 DNA follows: TGTGCCAGCAGCTATGCTGGGGTCAGGAACACCGGGGAGCTGTTTTTT. This encodes CASSYAGVRNTGELFF. The chain combines TRBV5-8 with TRBJ2-2, with D unclear. CDR3 length: 16 amino acids. The germline V gene has CDR1 SGHTS and CDR2 YDEGEE. Deletions cut 3 bases from V and 1 base from J, with 13 bases between.

This chain connects TRBV30 to TRBJ1-1; D perhaps matches TRBD1 (5 bases). The V and J ends lost 6 bases and 7 bases respectively, with 12 bases between them. CDR3 length: 11 amino acids. Germline V gene data show CDR1 as GTSNPN and CDR2 as SVGIG (reference sequence). CDR3 sequence reads: CACREGSEAFF. In nucleotides, the CDR3 is TGTGCCTGCAGGGAGGGTAGTGAAGCTTTCTTT.

The chain is built from TRBV15 and TRBJ1-1, with 11 nucleotides matching TRBD1. V lost 0 bases, J lost 5 bases, and 2 bases stayed unmatched. The germline V gene encodes CDR1 LNHNV and CDR2 YYDKDF (reference sequence). The CDR3 has 15 residues. In nucleotides, the CDR3 is TGTGCCACCAGCAGAGATGGGACAGGGGGGACTGAAGCTTTCTTT. Its translation is CATSRDGTGGTEAFF.

This clone was seen a single time. This chain links TRBV3-1 (or the pseudogene TRBV3-2) with TRBJ2-1; 7 bases are a match to TRBD2. V gave up 1 base and J gave up 8 bases; unmatched junction bases: 5. Per germline, CDR1 LGHDT and CDR2 YNNKEL (reference sequence). This CDR3 spans 14 amino acids. The CDR3 region is CASSQGGGNHEQFF. The CDR3 DNA is TGTGCCAGCAGCCAAGGGGGGGGGAACCATGAGCAGTTCTTC.

The rearrangement links TRBV2 to TRBJ1-4; 7 positions match TRBD1. CDR1 and CDR2 (germline): SNHLY, FYNNEI. The CDR3 totals 17 residues. J gave up 4 bases and V 7 bases, and 15 bases lay outside the gene matches. CDR3 protein: CASTASTGRRYNEKLFF. The CDR3 DNA reads TGTGCCAGCACCGCCTCGACAGGGAGAAGATATAATGAAAAACTGTTTTTT.